This T cell receptor beta chain originates from a study of blood T cell repertoires in COVID-19. Study at large: Sites across the United States, Italy and Spain contributed samples from acute and convalescent COVID-19.

In its sample, this clone was seen a few times. The authors' processing: Cell counts per sample came from amplifying reference gene primers. Repertoires were generated with immunoSEQ multiplex PCR, while TCRdb's copy carries only in-frame clones and drops some. The V and J calls and clone size are taken from that table; D and trimming were inferred from the DNA. Of 150,000 to 200,000 clones in the sample, approximately 95% were seen once. CDR1 is LGHNA, CDR2 YSLEER, per germline. V was clipped by 0 bases and J by 8 bases, with 11 bases between them. CDR3 size: 15 residues. Patients at the Seattle site were enrolled during active infection and followed longitudinally.

V usage is TRBV4-3 and J usage is TRBJ1-6, with a tentative D call TRBD1 (5 bases). Material for sequencing was peripheral blood. This TCR derives from a woman aged 60-75 years with COVID-19, enrolled during active disease. CDR3 in DNA: TGCGCCAGCAGCCAAGAAGGGACTGCTGATTCACCCCTCCACTTT. Its translation is CASSQEGTADSPLHF.